One and the same sample provided the 26 T cell receptor beta chains below, sequenced in a study of blood T cell repertoires in COVID-19. Assay: immunoSEQ multiplex PCR; the TCRdb copy retains only in-frame clones and omits some. The sample comprises about 310,000 clones, roughly 90% of which are singletons, and approximately 2.2% rests with the top ten. Sequencing input: peripheral blood. The receptors were sampled from a young man with active or convalescent COVID-19.

The J gene is TRBJ1-6, the V gene TRBV28; no clear D. The CDR3 has 13 residues. Germline V CDR1 and CDR2: MDHEN, SYDVKM. V gave up 6 bases and J gave up 8 bases, with 11 bases separating them. The DNA for the CDR3 is TGTGCCAGCAGCCCATTCCGAGATTCACCCCTCCACTTT. It translates to CASSPFRDSPLHF. The full variable domain, its missing parts supplied by reference TRBV28 and TRBJ1-6, is DVKVTQSSRYLVKRTGEKVFLECVQDMDHENMFWYRQDPGLGLRLIYFSYDVKMKEKGDIPEGYSVSREKKERFSLILESASTNQTSMYLCASSPFRDSPLHFGNGTRLTVT.

This clone was observed once. The V and J genes are TRBV7-8 and TRBJ1-6; 7 positions agree with TRBD1. The germline V gene encodes CDR1 SGHVS and CDR2 FQNEAQ. The V and J ends lost 5 bases and 8 bases, in that order; junction bases with no gene match: 9. The CDR3 has 15 amino acids. The CDR3 region has the DNA TGTGCCAGCAGCCCAGACAGGGTAATTGATTCACCCCTCCACTTT. Residues: CASSPDRVIDSPLHF.

This sequence joins TRBV6-4 and TRBJ1-2; TRBD1 might be the D (5 bases). The germline V gene encodes CDR1 MRHNA and CDR2 SNTAGT. This CDR3 has 13 residues. V was cut by 3 bases and J by 5 bases, with 10 bases left in between. In DNA, the CDR3 is TGTGCCAGCAGTGAAGGGGAAGGGTATGGCTACACCTTC. Translation gives CASSEGEGYGYTF.

J is TRBJ2-1 and V is TRBV18, with TRBD2 matching 7 bases. The CDR3 extends over 17 amino acids. The ends lost 1 base at V and 4 bases at J; junction bases unmatched: 10. Germline V gene data show CDR1 as KGHSH and CDR2 as LQKENI. The CDR3 here is CASSPRRSGAYYNEQFF. CDR3 sequence (DNA): TGTGCCAGCTCACCACGACGAAGCGGGGCCTATTACAATGAGCAGTTCTTC.

The chain couples TRBV11-2 to TRBJ2-3, with 10 bases fitting TRBD2. This CDR3 is built from 17 residues. Looked up from germline, CDR1 is SGHAT and CDR2 is FQNNGV. V trimming: 1 base; J trimming: 4 bases; junction bases outside the gene matches: 8. CDR3 in amino acids: CASSLGTSGVYSDTQYF. DNA of the CDR3: TGTGCCAGCAGCTTAGGAACTAGCGGGGTGTATTCAGATACGCAGTATTTT.

This chain's CDR3 is CAWRDSSNYGYTF. In nucleotides, the CDR3 is TGTGCCTGGAGGGACAGCTCTAACTATGGCTACACCTTC. This rearrangement joins TRBV30 to TRBJ1-2, with D perhaps matching TRBD1 (6 bases). The germline V gene has CDR1 GTSNPN and CDR2 SVGIG (reference sequence). The length of the CDR3 is 13 residues. V was trimmed by 3 bases and J by 0 bases, leaving 8 bases between them.

The chain employs TRBV7-8 and TRBJ2-3; 12 positions agree with TRBD2. Germline CDR1 and CDR2: SGHVS and FQNEAQ. V lost 3 bases and J lost 1; bases outside the gene matches: 8. The CDR3 extends over 18 amino acids. The CDR3 protein is CASSFLAGGPEGTDTQYF. CDR3 sequence (DNA): TGTGCCAGCAGCTTCCTAGCGGGGGGGCCGGAGGGCACAGATACGCAGTATTTT.

The chain uses TRBV5-5 and TRBJ2-7; a possible D gene is TRBD2 (5 bases). V lost 4 bases and J 7 bases, leaving 15 bases between the germline ends. The CDR3 has 13 residues. The V gene's germline CDR1 is SGHKS and CDR2 YYEKEE (reference sequence). CDR3 nucleotide sequence: TGTGCCAGCAGCCCGGAGGACTTCCAAGAGCAGTACTTC. This translates into CASSPEDFQEQYF.

The rearrangement uses TRBV5-1 and TRBJ1-5; D might be TRBD1 (5 bases). V gave up 0 bases and J gave up 4 bases, with 11 bases separating them. Germline V lookup: CDR1 SGHRS, CDR2 YFSETQ. This CDR3 spans 15 amino acids. The CDR3 nucleotides are TGCGCCAGCAGCTTGGCCGGGGCGGGGAATCAGCCCCAGCATTTT. It specifies CASSLAGAGNQPQHF.

This chain links TRBV15 with TRBJ2-3; 7 nucleotides line up with TRBD2. The trim removed 3 bases at V and 0 bases at J, leaving 6 bases unmatched. Germline V gives CDR1 LNHNV, CDR2 YYDKDF (reference sequence). CDR3 length: 16 amino acids. The CDR3 nucleotides are TGTGCCACCAGCAGTCAGCGGGGTACTAGCACAGATACGCAGTATTTT. Translated, it gives CATSSQRGTSTDTQYF.

This clone has only one observation. The chain is built from TRBV3-1 (or the pseudogene TRBV3-2) and TRBJ2-3; TRBD1 aligns across 8 bases. The V gene's germline CDR1 is LGHDT and CDR2 YNNKEL (reference sequence). The CDR3 spans 15 residues. The junction had 6 bases not matched to a gene; V was cut back by 4 bases and J by 3 bases. This CDR3 is CASSLGDRWTDTQYF. In DNA form, the CDR3 reads TGTGCCAGCAGCCTGGGGGACAGGTGGACAGATACGCAGTATTTT.

J is TRBJ2-7 and V is TRBV15; D is uncertain. Germline V lookup: CDR1 LNHNV, CDR2 YYDKDF (reference sequence). CDR3 length equals 15 residues. V lost 1 base to trimming and J lost 1 base, with 11 bases between them. The CDR3 here is CATSRGWSLSYEQYF. The CDR3 bases are TGTGCCACCAGCAGAGGATGGAGTTTATCCTACGAGCAGTACTTC.

In the case of this clone: Other DNA sequences from this sample encode an identical CDR3 as well. V and J are TRBV5-1 and TRBJ1-1; D not resolved. Deletions cut 3 bases from V and 1 base from J, with 7 bases between. In germline, CDR1 is SGHRS, CDR2 YFSETQ. The CDR3 runs to 13 residues. CDR3 in DNA: TGCGCCAGCAGCTCCACGGGGAACACTGAAGCTTTCTTT. This sequence encodes CASSSTGNTEAFF.

V and J are TRBV6-6 and TRBJ1-2; the match to TRBD1 covers 7 bases. Germline CDR1 is MNHNY and CDR2 is SVGAGI (reference sequence). The CDR3 has 13 residues. V was clipped by 7 bases and J by 4 bases; unmatched bases: 6. CDR3 DNA: TGTGCCAGCACAACAAGGACAGGCTATGGCTACACCTTC. Residues: CASTTRTGYGYTF.

The gene calls are TRBV11-3 and TRBJ2-7; 7 bases fit TRBD1. J was trimmed by 2 bases and V by 1 base; bases with no gene match: 2. The CDR3 runs 14 residues. Germline V gene lookup returns CDR1 SGHNT and CDR2 YENEEA. The DNA of the CDR3 is TGTGCCAGCAGCTTAGGGGGACAGCCCTACGAGCAGTACTTC. Protein product: CASSLGGQPYEQYF.

This chain links TRBV6-2 or TRBV6-3 with TRBJ2-1; D is possibly TRBD1 (6 bases). The V gene's germline CDR1 is MNHEY and CDR2 SVGEGT. V dropped 5 bases and J dropped 8 bases, with 10 bases sitting between them. This CDR3 has 12 amino acids. The CDR3 DNA is TGTGCCAGCAGTCCAACAGGGTATGAGCAGTTCTTC. It is translated as CASSPTGYEQFF.

The chain is built from TRBV7-3 and TRBJ1-6; the D gene is possibly TRBD1 (6 bases). The CDR3 totals 15 residues. Germline CDR1 is SGHTA and CDR2 is FQGTGA. V lost 2 bases to trimming and J lost 5 bases, with 10 bases between them. The DNA for the CDR3 is TGTGCCAGCAGCTTAGCAGGGACAAATAATTCACCCCTCCACTTT. This gives the protein CASSLAGTNNSPLHF.

The rearrangement uses TRBV27 and TRBJ2-2; the match to TRBD1 covers 7 bases. This CDR3 is 17 amino acids long. V lost 3 bases, J lost 6 bases, and 13 bases stayed unmatched. The germline gives CDR1 MNHEY, CDR2 SMNVEV (reference sequence). The CDR3 region has the DNA TGTGCCAGCAGTTTCTTGCTGACAGGGACCCAACCCGGGGAGCTGTTTTTT. Encoded protein: CASSFLLTGTQPGELFF.

CDR3 loop: CASSRSRNYQSGVNNSPLHF. CDR3 DNA sequence: TGCGCCAGCAGCCGCTCCAGGAACTATCAGAGCGGGGTAAATAATTCACCCCTCCACTTT. The chain links TRBV4-3 to TRBJ1-6; D is ambiguous. V shed 4 bases and J shed 5 bases, with 27 bases lying between them. The CDR3 spans 20 residues. From germline, CDR1 is LGHNA and CDR2 YSLEER.

This chain uses TRBV24-1 with TRBJ2-3, with D hard to call. This CDR3 spans 15 amino acids. Germline CDR1 KGHDR, CDR2 SFDVKD. Trimming took 4 bases from V and 2 from J, leaving 12 bases between them. CDR3 region: CATSDQTDDTDTQYF. The CDR3 nucleotides are TGTGCCACCAGTGACCAGACTGATGACACAGATACGCAGTATTTT.

This sequence joins TRBV9 and TRBJ1-3, with D unclear. The CDR3 spans 13 residues. V lost 4 bases and J 4 bases, leaving 9 bases between the germline ends. The germline V gene encodes CDR1 SGDLS and CDR2 YYNGEE. The CDR3 region has the DNA TGTGCCAGCAGCCGGAGCATCGGAAACACCATATATTTT. It yields the protein CASSRSIGNTIYF.

This chain uses TRBV9 with TRBJ1-3; D possibly corresponds to TRBD1 (6 bases). Germline V gives CDR1 SGDLS, CDR2 YYNGEE. The CDR3 length is 16 residues. The V end lost 0 bases, the J end lost 0 bases, and 10 bases lay between the germline ends. This CDR3 reads CASSVGRGNSGNTIYF. In nucleotides, the CDR3 is TGTGCCAGCAGCGTAGGCAGGGGTAACTCTGGAAACACCATATATTTT. Based on the CDR3 plus reference TRBV9 and TRBJ1-3, the full variable domain is DSGVTQTPKHLITATGQRVTLRCSPRSGDLSVYWYQQSLDQGLQFLIQYYNGEERAKGNILERFSAQQFPDLHSELNLSSLELGDSALYFCASSVGRGNSGNTIYFGEGSWLTVV.

The chain employs TRBV28 and TRBJ1-2; D is possibly TRBD1 (5 bases). The germline V gene encodes CDR1 MDHEN and CDR2 SYDVKM. This CDR3 region has 14 residues. The V end was cut by 3 bases, the J end by 1 base, with 9 bases between. The CDR3 reads CASSLGRGNYGYTF. Here the CDR3 DNA reads TGTGCCAGCAGTTTGGGTAGGGGTAACTATGGCTACACCTTC.

This chain joins TRBV7-6 and TRBJ2-2; 7 bases fit TRBD2. Per the germline V gene, CDR1 is SGHVS and CDR2 is FNYEAQ. V lost 1 base and J lost 5; bases outside the gene matches: 10. CDR3 length: 17 residues. This CDR3 is CASSLGRPSGGTGELFF. The CDR3 DNA is TGTGCCAGCAGCTTAGGAAGGCCTAGCGGTGGGACCGGGGAGCTGTTTTTT. The full variable domain, with the rest looked up from reference TRBV7-6 and TRBJ2-2, is GAGVSQSPRYKVTKRGQDVALRCDPISGHVSLYWYRQALGQGPEFLTYFNYEAQQDKSGLPNDRFSAERPEGSISTLTIQRTEQRDSAMYRCASSLGRPSGGTGELFFGEGSRLTVL.

This clone was picked up a small number of times. Other DNA sequences in this sample translate to the same CDR3. The V gene is TRBV6-5, the J gene TRBJ1-1, with D perhaps TRBD1 (5 bases). The CDR3 length is 14 residues. CDR1 is MNHEY and CDR2 is SVGAGI in the germline V gene. The V end lost 5 bases, the J end lost 3 bases, and 13 bases lay between the germline ends. CDR3 in amino acids: CASSRQGRDTEAFF. The CDR3 DNA reads as TGTGCCAGCAGTCGCCAGGGCAGGGACACTGAAGCTTTCTTT.

This clone is a singleton in its sample. V usage is TRBV9 and J usage is TRBJ1-5; D gene uncertain. The CDR3 spans 15 residues. The V and J ends lost 1 base and 3 bases respectively, with 11 bases between them. CDR1 SGDLS and CDR2 YYNGEE come from the germline V gene. The CDR3 loop reads CASSVSAGPNQPQHF. The CDR3 DNA is TGTGCCAGCAGCGTATCGGCAGGCCCCAATCAGCCCCAGCATTTT.